This TCR beta chain was obtained from a study of STAT5B mutations in CD4+ large granular lymphocyte leukemia. A single count supports this clone. Repertoires were generated with immunoSEQ multiplex PCR, while TCRdb's copy carries only in-frame clones and drops some. The sample comprises over 30,000 clones, about four fifths of which are singletons, and roughly 4.5% rests with the top ten. The V end was cut by 0 bases, the J end by 5 bases, with 11 bases between. In germline, CDR1 is LGHNA, CDR2 YSLEER. This CDR3 contains 16 residues. Sample: CD4+ T cells from blood buffy coats. This TCR came from a human donor in good health. The rearrangement uses TRBV4-3 and TRBJ1-6; the D is unclear. For the CDR3, the DNA is TGCGCCAGCAGCCAAGAAGTGGACGGCGATAATTCACCCCTCCACTTT. Translation gives CASSQEVDGDNSPLHF.